Listed here are 3 T cell receptor beta chains from one sample, sequenced in a study of blood T cells in healthy people across ages. A second roughly 6 to 12 cycle PCR used barcoded and J-beta primers. TCRdb independently ran MiXCR on the 5' RACE reads; one entry per CDR3 protein. The sample gives roughly 800,000 distinct CDR3 sequences, roughly 50% of which show up once; 22% is in the top ten. Sequenced: blood. The receptors stem from a man aged 25-40 years in good health.

The V gene is TRBV30, the J gene TRBJ1-1; TRBD1 might be the D (5 bases). Germline V lookup: CDR1 GTSNPN, CDR2 SVGIG (reference sequence). The CDR3 spans 12 residues. V was cut by 8 bases and J by 4 bases, with 14 bases left in between. DNA of the CDR3: TGTGCCCTGGAGTCAGGGACCACTGAAGCTTTCTTT. It is translated as CALESGTTEAFF.

There are a few counts of this clonotype. This chain connects TRBV7-9 to TRBJ2-5; D is perhaps TRBD2 (6 bases). The DNA matches TRBJ2-7 better at its end, which makes the J call doubtful. Looked up from germline, CDR1 is SEHNR and CDR2 is FQNEAQ (reference sequence). CDR3 length: 12 amino acids. The CDR3: CASSFREAEQYF. The CDR3 nucleotides are TGTGCCAGCAGCTTCAGGGAGGCCGAGCAGTACTTC.

Note on this clonotype: Possible read error: a much larger clone is one base away. The chain carries TRBV21-1 and TRBJ2-5. The J call is uncertain, as TRBJ2-7 better fits the DNA end. TRBV21-1 is annotated as a pseudogene. The length of the CDR3 is 12 residues. In nucleotides, the CDR3 is TGTGCCAGCAGCAAGGCAGGCTACGAGCAGTACTTC. Translation gives CASSKAGYEQYF.